This record concerns one T cell receptor beta chain sequence. CDR3 size: 15 residues. The germline V and J ends were trimmed by 0 bases and 5 bases, with 11 bases remaining between them. The germline gives CDR1 MNHEY, CDR2 SVGAGI. This entry is derived from a study of STAT5B mutations in CD4+ large granular lymphocyte leukemia. Sequencing was at survey level. Per the original methods: Lowest detectable productive clonotype frequency was 2.59 x 10-5. Data came from immunoSEQ multiplex PCR; TCRdb stores just in-frame clones and leaves some out. V and J calls and clone size are copied from that table; D and trimming were computed from the DNA. This sample carries some 29,000 clones, approximately 79% of them seen once, and the ten largest clones take approximately 6.2%.

V and J are TRBV6-5 and TRBJ1-5; maybe TRBD1 (6 bases). The TCR was taken from a human donor in good health. The sample taken for sequencing was CD4+ T cells from blood buffy coats. The CDR3 protein is CASSYSNGGDQPQHF. The DNA for the CDR3 is TGTGCCAGCAGTTACTCGAACGGGGGCGATCAGCCCCAGCATTTT.